The rows below give T cell receptor beta chains drawn from one sample of a study of T-cell memory formation after mild COVID-19. One entry per CDR3 protein results from TCRdb running MiXCR on the 5' RACE reads. The table records about 540,000 distinct CDR3 sequences, roughly 20% of them present only once. Sequencing was performed on PBMCs or a T cell subset sorted from them (not recorded which). These receptor sequences come from an adult woman who had mild COVID-19 (a few samples of this study predate the infection). Cell type and time point are not known. The CDR3 runs from the conserved cysteine through the conserved F or W. D genes are given only for firm matches. The listing skips clone size in some rows; elsewhere it reads once, few, many or a size class.

NA,TRBV18,NA,TRBJ2-1,CASSPPSLTSYNEQFF,TGTGCCAGCTCACCACCGAGTTTAACCTCCTACAATGAGCAGTTCTTC
NA,TRBV29-1,few,TRBJ2-7,CSVVALLLGEQYF,TGCAGCGTTGTAGCATTGCTCTTGGGCGAGCAGTACTTC
TRBD1,TRBV24-1,few,TRBJ1-5,CATSDFGQGDQPQHF,TGTGCCACCAGTGATTTTGGACAGGGGGATCAGCCCCAGCATTTT
TRBD1,TRBV14,few,TRBJ1-2,CASSRRPGTNQGDGYTF,TGTGCCAGCAGCCGGCGACCGGGGACCAATCAGGGGGATGGCTACACCTTC
NA,TRBV10-3,few,TRBJ2-7,CAISERTDLTYEQYF,TGTGCCATCAGTGAGCGGACTGACCTCACCTACGAGCAGTACTTC
TRBD1,TRBV7-9,many,TRBJ1-5,CASSGTGVNQPQHF,TGTGCCAGCAGCGGAACAGGGGTAAATCAGCCCCAGCATTTT
NA,TRBV3-1,many,TRBJ2-2,CASSHYSYWMNTGELFF,TGTGCCAGCAGCCACTATTCTTACTGGATGAACACCGGGGAGCTGTTTTTT
TRBD2,TRBV27,NA,TRBJ2-3,CASSLRGLAESTDTQYF,TGTGCCAGCAGTTTACGTGGACTAGCGGAAAGCACAGATACGCAGTATTTT
NA,TRBV6-2/TRBV6-3,NA,TRBJ2-1,CASSSTFGAQSYNEQFF,TGTGCCAGCAGTTCAACGTTCGGGGCACAATCCTACAATGAGCAGTTCTTC
TRBD2,TRBV19,few,TRBJ2-1,CASGTSGSRAYNEQFF,TGTGCCAGTGGGACTAGCGGGAGTCGCGCCTACAATGAGCAGTTCTTC
TRBD1,TRBV4-1,NA,TRBJ2-7,CASSQLEGQASYEQYF,TGCGCCAGCAGCCAACTAGAGGGACAGGCCTCCTACGAGCAGTACTTC
NA,TRBV20-1,NA,TRBJ2-1,CSARDLSANEQFF,TGCAGTGCTAGAGACCTTAGCGCCAATGAGCAGTTCTTC
NA,TRBV6-2/TRBV6-3,few,TRBJ1-2,CASPWWGYTF,TGTGCCAGCCCATGGTGGGGCTACACCTTC
TRBD1,TRBV12-3/TRBV12-4,once,TRBJ2-1,CASSSGGPYNEQFF,TGTGCCAGCAGTTCAGGGGGCCCTTACAATGAGCAGTTCTTC
TRBD2,TRBV10-3,few,TRBJ2-1,CAIRKGLADNNEQFF,TGTGCCATCAGAAAAGGACTAGCGGACAACAATGAGCAGTTCTTC
TRBD2,TRBV5-6,few,TRBJ2-7,CASSSTLGLAGGPTYEQYF,TGTGCCAGCAGCTCCACACTCGGGCTAGCGGGAGGGCCGACCTACGAGCAGTACTTC
TRBD2,TRBV5-5,NA,TRBJ2-7,CASSASSGGPTYEQYF,TGTGCCAGCAGCGCATCTAGCGGGGGCCCCACCTACGAGCAGTACTTC
NA,TRBV19,few,TRBJ1-5,CATRPNRGNQPQHF,TGTGCCACTCGACCCAATAGGGGCAATCAGCCCCAGCATTTT
NA,TRBV12-3/TRBV12-4,NA,TRBJ1-1,CASSLAYELGAAFF,TGTGCCAGCAGTTTAGCGTACGAGTTGGGGGCGGCTTTCTTT
NA,TRBV21-1,NA,TRBJ2-7,CASSKAMRAGKPYEQYF,TGTGCCAGCAGCAAAGCCATGAGGGCAGGGAAGCCCTACGAGCAGTACTTC
NA,TRBV10-3,few,TRBJ2-7,CAISESGQGSSYEQYF,TGTGCCATCAGTGAGTCTGGTCAGGGAAGCTCCTACGAGCAGTACTTC
TRBD1,TRBV4-1,NA,TRBJ1-5,CASSQDNRQGFKDQPQHF,TGCGCCAGCAGCCAAGACAACCGACAGGGGTTCAAGGATCAGCCCCAGCATTTT
NA,TRBV9,few,TRBJ2-3,CASSADSRPNTDTQYF,TGTGCCAGCAGCGCGGACAGTCGGCCAAACACAGATACGCAGTATTTT
NA,TRBV6-5,NA,TRBJ2-7,CASLLPGRSSYEQYF,TGTGCCAGCTTATTACCGGGACGGTCGTCCTACGAGCAGTACTTC
NA,TRBV12-3/TRBV12-4,NA,TRBJ1-1,CASSPSVLNTEAFF,TGTGCCAGCAGCCCCTCAGTCCTGAACACTGAAGCTTTCTTT
TRBD1,TRBV7-6,NA,TRBJ1-5,CASSPGTGGSNQPQHF,TGTGCCAGCAGCCCAGGGACAGGGGGTAGCAATCAGCCCCAGCATTTT
TRBD2,TRBV6-1,NA,TRBJ2-1,CASSEGTSGGNEQFF,TGTGCCAGCAGTGAAGGGACTAGCGGGGGTAATGAGCAGTTCTTC
TRBD2,TRBV5-1,few,TRBJ2-1,CASSLATSGLYNEQFF,TGCGCCAGCAGCTTGGCGACTAGCGGGCTCTACAATGAGCAGTTCTTC
TRBD2,TRBV29-1,NA,TRBJ2-1,CSVVGLAGYNEQFF,TGCAGCGTTGTCGGACTAGCTGGCTACAATGAGCAGTTCTTC
NA,TRBV20-1,many,TRBJ2-1,CSATDYRGGNEQFF,TGCAGTGCCACAGATTACAGGGGAGGCAATGAGCAGTTCTTC
NA,TRBV10-3,NA,TRBJ2-1,CAISESTYNEQFF,TGTGCCATCAGTGAGTCTACCTACAATGAGCAGTTCTTC